This T cell receptor beta chain is from a study of blood T cells in healthy people across ages. Primed by a sample-barcoded 5' primer and a J-beta primer mix, a second PCR proceeded for about 6 to 11 cycles. Every cDNA molecule bore a tag from a template-switch adaptor containing 12 random nucleotides. TCRdb re-derived calls from the 5' RACE reads in MiXCR, one entry per CDR3 protein. This table has roughly 1 million distinct CDR3 sequences, approximately 25% appearing once. Every donor provided roughly 10 milliliters of peripheral blood. Isolation of PBMCs gave at least 6 million cells per sample. This same sample was also part of a study on T cells of mothers and their children. That paper adds: Once extracted, all RNA went into cDNA synthesis at around 1.6 ug per 15 ul.

This sequence originates from a girl under 10 years old in good health. Sequencing was performed on blood.

The CDR3 reads CSARDPRTNTYEQYF. The CDR3 DNA reads TGCAGTGCTAGAGATCCTCGGACTAACACCTACGAGCAGTACTTC. The genes are TRBV20-1 and TRBJ2-7; perhaps TRBD2 as D (6 bases). This CDR3 has 15 amino acids. Germline CDR1 is DFQATT and CDR2 is SNEGSKA (reference sequence). Trimming took 0 bases from V and 2 from J, leaving 14 bases between them.